The 14 T cell receptor beta chains in this list originate from one sample, sequenced in a study of CD8 T cells in Susac syndrome (dated by TCRdb to the late 2010s). Receptor libraries were prepared by the immunoSEQ multiplex PCR assay. RNA was extracted using the RNeasy kit, and roughly 0.45 to 1 microgram was reverse transcribed with random hexamers. TCRdb trimmed public reads at Q25 via fastp, called clones via MiXCR and kept in-frame beta chains. Entries are consolidated by CDR3 protein sequence, retaining the most common genes and DNA. For this sample the table gives around 170,000 distinct CDR3 sequences, of which approximately 94% were detected only once. The ten top clones hold approximately 0.1% of the sample. The specimen sequenced was CD4+ T cells from PBMCs. These receptor sequences come from a human donor with Susac syndrome.

J is TRBJ1-1 and V is TRBV5-1; D uncertain. Germline V gives CDR1 SGHRS, CDR2 YFSETQ. Trimming took 0 bases from V and 7 from J, leaving 7 bases between them. The CDR3 extends over 12 amino acids. The CDR3 DNA reads as TGCGCCAGCAGCTTGGTGGGGAATGAAGCTTTCTTT. Its translation is CASSLVGNEAFF. Full variable domain (remainder filled in from reference TRBV5-1 and TRBJ1-1): KAGVTQTPRYLIKTRGQQVTLSCSPISGHRSVSWYQQTPGQGLQFLFEYFSETQRNKGNFPGRFSGRQFSNSRSEMNVSTLELGDSALYLCASSLVGNEAFFGQGTRLTVV.

V and J are TRBV14 and TRBJ2-7, with 7 bases matching TRBD1. Trimming took 4 bases from V and 2 from J; bases not matched to a gene: 2. This CDR3 is 13 amino acids long. CDR1 SGHDN and CDR2 FVKESK come from the germline V gene. The chain's CDR3 is CASSPGGTYEQYF. CDR3 nucleotides: TGTGCCAGCAGCCCAGGGGGTACCTACGAGCAGTACTTC. The full variable domain, with the rest looked up from reference TRBV14 and TRBJ2-7, is EAGVTQFPSHSVIEKGQTVTLRCDPISGHDNLYWYRRVMGKEIKFLLHFVKESKQDESGMPNNRFLAERTGGTYSTLKVQPAELEDSGVYFCASSPGGTYEQYFGPGTRLTVT.

The V and J genes are TRBV30 and TRBJ1-1; D not resolved. Looked up from germline, CDR1 is GTSNPN and CDR2 is SVGIG (reference sequence). This CDR3 spans 12 amino acids. Trimming removed 4 bases from V and 5 bases from J, with 11 bases in between. The DNA of the CDR3 is TGTGCCTGGACGTTCCCGACTACTGAAGCTTTCTTT. Residues: CAWTFPTTEAFF. Full variable domain (rest looked up from reference TRBV30 and TRBJ1-1): SQTIHQWPATLVQPVGSPLSLECTVEGTSNPNLYWYRQAAGRGLQLLFYSVGIGQISSEVPQNLSASRPQDRQFILSSKKLLLSDSGFYLCAWTFPTTEAFFGQGTRLTVV.

The chain combines TRBV12-5 with TRBJ2-5, with D unclear. V was trimmed by 1 base and J by 5 bases, leaving 11 bases between them. Germline V gives CDR1 LGHNT, CDR2 FRNRAP. The CDR3 is 14 amino acids. CDR3 DNA sequence: TGTGCTAGTGGTTTGGACCTAAAGGCGGAGACCCAGTACTTC. This sequence encodes CASGLDLKAETQYF.

This chain links TRBV20-1 with TRBJ2-2; 9 bases match TRBD2. V lost 0 bases to trimming and J lost 4 bases; unmatched junction nucleotides: 3. The CDR3 length is 15 residues. The V gene's germline CDR1 is DFQATT and CDR2 SNEGSKA (reference sequence). The CDR3 coding sequence is TGCAGTGCTAGAGATCCGCGGGGGGGCACCGGGGAGCTGTTTTTT. Its translation is CSARDPRGGTGELFF.

The rearrangement joins TRBV2 to TRBJ1-5; the D is unclear. V was shortened by 2 bases and J by 10 bases, with 15 bases between the two germline ends. Germline loops: CDR1 SNHLY, CDR2 FYNNEI. CDR3 length equals 14 residues. The CDR3: CASSELTPGAPQHF. The DNA of the CDR3 is TGTGCCAGCAGTGAACTTACGCCGGGAGCACCCCAGCATTTT.

The chain has TRBV7-8 and TRBJ2-7, with D perhaps TRBD1 (6 bases). CDR1 and CDR2 from the germline V gene are SGHVS and FQNEAQ. V was cut by 1 base and J by 5 bases, with 15 bases left in between. The CDR3 spans 15 residues. This CDR3 reads CASSLGTGTVHEQYF. The CDR3 DNA is TGTGCCAGCAGCTTAGGAACAGGGACCGTCCACGAGCAGTACTTC.

The rearrangement uses TRBV30 and TRBJ1-2; 7 bases align to TRBD1. This CDR3 comprises 15 residues. Germline CDR1 and CDR2: GTSNPN and SVGIG (reference sequence). J gave up 7 bases and V 0 bases, and 11 bases lay outside the gene matches. CDR3 DNA sequence: TGTGCCTGGAGTGTCCCGGAGGGGGCGCGTCCTGGCTACACCTTC. It translates to CAWSVPEGARPGYTF.

The chain combines TRBV18 with TRBJ1-5; D might be TRBD1 (6 bases). The CDR3 length is 14 residues. Per germline, CDR1 KGHSH and CDR2 LQKENI. The V gene lost 6 bases and the J gene lost 6 bases, with 15 bases spanning the gap. As DNA, the CDR3 is TGTGCCAGCTCGCAACAGGGAATCGGTCAGCCCCAGCATTTT. Its translation is CASSQQGIGQPQHF. Full variable domain (remainder filled in from reference TRBV18 and TRBJ1-5): NAGVMQNPRHLVRRRGQEARLRCSPMKGHSHVYWYRQLPEEGLKFMVYLQKENIIDESGMPKERFSAEFPKEGPSILRIQQVVRGDSAAYFCASSQQGIGQPQHFGDGTRLSIL.

The gene calls are TRBV30 and TRBJ1-5; D unresolved. Germline CDR1 GTSNPN, CDR2 SVGIG (reference sequence). V dropped 1 base and J dropped 5 bases, with 9 bases sitting between them. The CDR3 is 13 residues long. CDR3 region: CAWSEGGYQPQHF. In DNA, the CDR3 is TGTGCCTGGAGTGAGGGAGGGTATCAGCCCCAGCATTTT.

The CDR3 is CASSASTEQYF. In nucleotides, the CDR3 is TGTGCCAGCAGTGCCTCTACGGAGCAGTACTTC. This chain uses TRBV12-3 or TRBV12-4 with TRBJ2-7; D is undetermined. The germline V and J ends were trimmed by 5 bases and 7 bases, with 9 bases remaining between them. The CDR3 loop spans 11 amino acids.

The chain employs TRBV27 and TRBJ1-1; D remains unclear. The CDR3 extends over 16 amino acids. V was pared by 0 bases and J by 1 base, with 12 bases between. Germline lookup yields CDR1 MNHEY and CDR2 SMNVEV (reference sequence). In nucleotides, the CDR3 is TGTGCCAGCAGTTTATCCCGACGGGGAAGGAACACTGAAGCTTTCTTT. Protein product: CASSLSRRGRNTEAFF.

The V and J genes are TRBV12-3 or TRBV12-4 and TRBJ2-6, with D unresolved. Trimming took 1 base from V and 4 from J, leaving 8 bases between them. The CDR3 totals 15 residues. The CDR3 region is CASSLGGWGANVLTF. DNA of the CDR3: TGTGCCAGCAGTTTAGGGGGATGGGGGGCCAACGTCCTGACTTTC.

This sequence joins TRBV28 and TRBJ1-1, with 7 bases fitting TRBD1. Germline V lookup: CDR1 MDHEN, CDR2 SYDVKM. This CDR3 contains 14 residues. Unmatched junction bases numbered 8, after V lost 6 bases and J lost 4 bases. As DNA, the CDR3 is TGTGCCAGCAGCAGACAGGGTTTGGGCACTGAAGCTTTCTTT. Protein sequence: CASSRQGLGTEAFF. The full variable domain, its missing parts supplied by reference TRBV28 and TRBJ1-1, is DVKVTQSSRYLVKRTGEKVFLECVQDMDHENMFWYRQDPGLGLRLIYFSYDVKMKEKGDIPEGYSVSREKKERFSLILESASTNQTSMYLCASSRQGLGTEAFFGQGTRLTVV.